Detailed here is one T cell receptor (beta chain). This record comes from a study of blood T cell repertoires in COVID-19. V lost 4 bases, J lost 5 bases, and 17 bases lay in between. This CDR3 contains 15 residues. The germline V gene has CDR1 LNHDA and CDR2 SQIVND (reference sequence). Libraries were prepared by immunoSEQ multiplex PCR; TCRdb keeps only in-frame clonotypes and omits some of them. The sample consists of about 260,000 clones, approximately 87% of them appearing once. What was sequenced was peripheral blood. V is TRBV19 and J is TRBJ1-2; D is possibly TRBD1 (5 bases). The receptor's source is a woman in her forties who had recovered from COVID-19. CDR3 nucleotides: TGTGCCAGTAGTAGCGGGACTCCAGGGCGATATGGCTACACCTTC. Translating gives CASSSGTPGRYGYTF.